This T cell receptor beta chain is drawn from a study of Ad26.COV2.S vaccination and SARS-CoV-2 variants. Points on this clone: Its cognate antigen is unknown.

Regarding the study as a whole: It was found that vaccine and placebo recipients had similar non-spike TCR breadth. Spike-specific TCR breadth was greater in vaccine than placebo recipients. Researchers cautioned that TCR breadth and depth analyses may have underestimated total T cell responses. Spike-specific CD8+ and CD4+ T cell responses reportedly showed substantial breadth after vaccination.

The repertoire was sequenced with immunoSEQ multiplex PCR; TCRdb's copy has only in-frame clones and lacks some. Here the sample spans some 190,000 clones, roughly nine tenths being singletons. Trimming shortened V by 3 bases and J by 2 bases, and 11 bases separated the two germline ends. The CDR3 runs 14 residues. CDR1 and CDR2 from the germline V gene are LNHDA and SQIVND (reference sequence). This TCR came from a human donor who had recovered from COVID-19. This sample comprised peripheral blood, obtained after recovery from COVID-19. The V gene is TRBV19, the J gene TRBJ2-7; D may match TRBD1 or TRBD2 (5 bases each). This CDR3 is CASSMAGGPYEQYF. The CDR3 region has the DNA TGTGCCAGTAGTATGGCTGGGGGTCCCTACGAGCAGTACTTC.